Presented here are 32 T cell receptor beta chains from one specimen sequenced in a study of cytomegalovirus exposure and HLA in healthy donors. Both 60 Vbeta primers and 13 Jbeta primers went into the PCR. Profiling relied on immunoSEQ multiplex PCR, and the TCRdb table lists in-frame clones only, not all of them. The table shows 150,000 to 200,000 clones, with roughly 83% occurring only once. The sample consisted of PBMCs. These TCRs come from a man aged 25 to 40 in good health and CMV-seronegative.

The rearrangement uses TRBV2 and TRBJ2-3; TRBD2 matches at 10 bases. Germline CDR1 reads SNHLY; CDR2 reads FYNNEI. V lost 3 bases to trimming and J lost 2 bases; unmatched junction nucleotides: 14. The CDR3 spans 19 residues. CDR3 region: CASSDGSGPSGGATDTQYF. The CDR3 nucleotides read TGTGCCAGCAGTGACGGTAGCGGGCCCAGCGGGGGGGCCACAGATACGCAGTATTTT.

This clone turned up a few times. The chain links TRBV6-1 to TRBJ2-5; 10 bases match TRBD2. The CDR3 contains 18 residues. V dropped 4 bases and J dropped 4; count of bases not matched to a gene: 15. Germline CDR1 reads MNHNS; CDR2 reads SASEGT. The DNA of the CDR3 is TGTGCCAGCAGTGCACTAGCGGGGCGGGGGGTGAGGGGAGAGACCCAGTACTTC. The encoded protein is CASSALAGRGVRGETQYF.

Points on this clone: The junction departs from the called germline gene at one end, perhaps through a read error. V and J are TRBV7-9 and TRBJ1-1, with a weak D call TRBD1 (6 bases). CDR3 size: 12 residues. Germline values: CDR1 SEHNR, CDR2 FQNEAQ (reference sequence). The CDR3 is CSSSSGETEAFF. The CDR3 DNA reads TGTTCCAGCAGCTCAGGGGAGACTGAAGCTTTCTTT.

In this sample, this clone turned up a few times. The chain has TRBV6-5 and TRBJ1-4, with D unclear. Looked up from germline, CDR1 is MNHEY and CDR2 is SVGAGI. The germline V and J ends were trimmed by 0 bases and 3 bases, with 8 bases remaining between them. This CDR3 comprises 15 residues. CDR3 sequence: CASSYSQRANEKLFF. CDR3 bases: TGTGCCAGCAGTTACTCCCAGAGGGCTAATGAAAAACTGTTTTTT.

This chain connects TRBV4-2 to TRBJ2-2; tentatively, D is TRBD2 (5 bases). The CDR3 has 16 residues. The germline V and J ends were trimmed by 4 bases and 7 bases, with 19 bases remaining between them. Germline V gene sequence: CDR1 LGHNA, CDR2 YNFKEQ. The CDR3 DNA is TGTGCCAGCAGCCCGATGGTAGGCACCGAGGGCGGGGAGCTGTTTTTT. It translates to CASSPMVGTEGGELFF.

For this clone: A junction end diverges from the germline sequence, so it may reflect a read error. This sequence joins TRBV27 and TRBJ1-5; unclear D gene. The CDR3 covers 17 residues. CDR1 is MNHEY and CDR2 is SMNVEV in the germline V gene (reference sequence). CDR3 nucleotide sequence: TGTGCCGGCAGTTCCGCCGTCCTTCTGGAGGGCAATCAGCCCCAGCATTTT. Amino acid sequence: CAGSSAVLLEGNQPQHF.

The chain joins TRBV4-1 to TRBJ1-2; unclear D gene. Germline CDR1 MGHRA, CDR2 YSYEKL. Trimming removed 0 bases from V and 8 bases from J, with 19 bases in between. This CDR3 has 16 residues. The CDR3, as DNA: TGCGCCAGCAGCCAAGACTCCCTATCCCTTAGAGAAGGCTACACCTTC. Its protein is CASSQDSLSLREGYTF.

The CDR3 sequence is CATSPHLRDTIYF. As DNA, the CDR3 is TGTGCCACCAGTCCTCACCTCCGGGACACCATATATTTT. The rearrangement joins TRBV15 to TRBJ1-3; D gene unclear. The CDR3 totals 13 residues. With 6 bases removed from V and 8 bases from J, the gap between germline ends came to 14 bases. The germline gives CDR1 LNHNV, CDR2 YYDKDF (reference sequence).

This clone was found a few times. This chain uses TRBV6-6 with TRBJ2-7; D uncertain. The CDR3 sequence is 12 residues long. V was shortened by 4 bases and J by 4 bases, with 8 bases between the two germline ends. Per the germline V gene, CDR1 is MNHNY and CDR2 is SVGAGI (reference sequence). In nucleotides, the CDR3 is TGTGCCAGCAGTTTCGGAGAGTACGAGCAGTACTTC. Encoded protein: CASSFGEYEQYF.

The V gene is TRBV5-1, the J gene TRBJ2-3, with 15 bases fitting TRBD2. V lost 3 bases to trimming and J lost 0 bases; unmatched junction nucleotides: 5. Germline CDR1 reads SGHRS; CDR2 reads YFSETQ. The CDR3 is 18 residues long. DNA for the CDR3: TGCGCCAGCAGCTCGGGACTAGCGGGAGGTTTTAGCACAGATACGCAGTATTTT. It is translated as CASSSGLAGGFSTDTQYF. Variable domain in full (rest from reference TRBV5-1 and TRBJ2-3): KAGVTQTPRYLIKTRGQQVTLSCSPISGHRSVSWYQQTPGQGLQFLFEYFSETQRNKGNFPGRFSGRQFSNSRSEMNVSTLELGDSALYLCASSSGLAGGFSTDTQYFGPGTRLTVL.

This clone has only one observation. The rearrangement links TRBV21-1 to TRBJ1-1; TRBD1 is the table's D call, not checked against the DNA. TRBV21-1 is termed a pseudogene. CDR3 length: 14 amino acids. The CDR3 is CARSPGQGAVIAFF. The CDR3 bases are TGTGCCAGATCCCCGGGACAGGGGGCCGTTATAGCTTTCTTT.

The chain recombines TRBV6-4 with TRBJ2-3, with 10 bases lining up with TRBD2. Unmatched junction bases numbered 0, after V lost 2 bases and J lost 4 bases. The germline V gene has CDR1 MRHNA and CDR2 SNTAGT. The CDR3 consists of 14 residues. CDR3 protein: CASSDLAGADTQYF. In DNA form, the CDR3 reads TGTGCCAGCAGTGACCTAGCGGGAGCAGATACGCAGTATTTT.

The chain employs TRBV7-6 and TRBJ2-7, with TRBD2 identical over 7 bases. V dropped 2 bases and J dropped 2; count of bases not matched to a gene: 24. In germline, CDR1 is SGHVS, CDR2 FNYEAQ. The CDR3 totals 21 residues. CDR3 amino acids: CASSLLWAENNHGGTTYEQYF. The CDR3 nucleotides read TGTGCCAGCAGCTTATTATGGGCAGAGAACAACCACGGGGGGACTACCTACGAGCAGTACTTC.

The genes are TRBV19 and TRBJ2-7; 7 nucleotides agree with TRBD1. The CDR3 sequence is 16 residues long. The V and J ends lost 6 bases and 3 bases, in that order; junction bases with no gene match: 14. Germline V gene lookup returns CDR1 LNHDA and CDR2 SQIVND (reference sequence). CDR3: CASSNFGGQQVYEQYF. DNA of the CDR3: TGTGCCAGTAGCAATTTTGGGGGACAGCAAGTCTACGAGCAGTACTTC.

The rearrangement joins TRBV29-1 to TRBJ2-7, with unresolved D. The V gene's germline CDR1 is SQVTM and CDR2 ANQGSEA. Trimming removed 4 bases at V and 2 bases at J, with 9 bases between. The CDR3 loop spans 12 amino acids. The CDR3 sequence is CSVATAAYEQYF. The CDR3 DNA is TGCAGCGTTGCGACTGCTGCCTACGAGCAGTACTTC.

Written as DNA, the CDR3 is TGTGCCAGCTCCGGCGCGGTGTCCCAGCATTTT. It codes for CASSGAVSQHF. The chain couples TRBV6-6 to TRBJ1-5; unclear D gene. V was pared by 8 bases and J by 11 bases, with 13 bases between. Germline CDR1 is MNHNY and CDR2 is SVGAGI (reference sequence). CDR3 size: 11 residues.

This clone appeared a single time. V gene TRBV14 combines with J gene TRBJ2-3; TRBD2 matches at 7 bases. The CDR3 has 14 residues. Trimming cost V 1 base and J 4 bases; bases outside gene matches: 2. Germline V gene data show CDR1 as SGHDN and CDR2 as FVKESK. The CDR3 spells CASSQGGGPDTQYF. CDR3 in DNA: TGTGCCAGCAGCCAAGGGGGGGGTCCAGATACGCAGTATTTT.

This chain uses TRBV27 with TRBJ2-7, with D maybe TRBD2 (6 bases). CDR3 length equals 17 residues. V shed 5 bases and J shed 1 base, with 21 bases lying between them. In germline, CDR1 is MNHEY, CDR2 SMNVEV (reference sequence). CDR3 in amino acids: CASSVSIISGDSYEQYF. The DNA of the CDR3 is TGTGCCAGCAGTGTCTCTATCATTAGCGGAGATTCCTACGAGCAGTACTTC.

CDR3 sequence reads: CASSNSGGRRFGGYTF. Here the CDR3 DNA reads TGTGCCAGTAGCAACTCCGGGGGTAGAAGATTTGGTGGCTACACCTTC. V and J are TRBV19 and TRBJ1-2; perhaps TRBD1 as D (5 bases). The CDR3 spans 16 residues. Trimming left V 6 bases short and J 7 bases short, with 24 bases between. CDR1 is LNHDA and CDR2 is SQIVND in the germline V gene (reference sequence).

This clone was picked up one time. CDR3: CATSSSLPGSTDTQYF. CDR3 coding DNA: TGTGCCACCAGCTCCTCTCTCCCAGGTAGCACAGATACGCAGTATTTT. The chain uses TRBV15 and TRBJ2-3; D uncertain. The ends were cut back, 5 bases at V and 0 bases at J, with 15 bases in the middle. Germline loops: CDR1 LNHNV, CDR2 YYDKDF (reference sequence). CDR3 length equals 16 residues.

This clone was seen a few times. The gene calls are TRBV5-5 and TRBJ2-7; TRBD1 aligns across 8 bases. The CDR3 covers 17 residues. Germline CDR1 SGHKS, CDR2 YYEKEE (reference sequence). Trimming at V came to 1 base and at J to 4 bases, leaving 13 bases not matched to a gene. The CDR3 DNA follows: TGTGCCAGCAGCTTGAGTTTAGGGCAGGGGGCTCTATACGAGCAGTACTTC. Its protein product is CASSLSLGQGALYEQYF.

J is TRBJ2-1 and V is TRBV6-6; TRBD2 aligns across 9 bases. The CDR3 consists of 16 residues. Germline CDR1 and CDR2: MNHNY and SVGAGI (reference sequence). The ends lost 6 bases at V and 2 bases at J; junction bases unmatched: 8. The CDR3 DNA sequence: TGTGCCAGCAGGTCCCTCATAGCGGGAGCCTACAATGAGCAGTTCTTC. Its translation: CASRSLIAGAYNEQFF.

The chain joins TRBV11-3 to TRBJ2-7; 14 bases align to TRBD2. Germline CDR1 SGHNT, CDR2 YENEEA. The CDR3 contains 17 residues. Losses at the gene ends were 3 bases for V and 0 bases for J; bases not matched to a gene: 4. CDR3 sequence: CASSFGLAGGSSYEQYF. As DNA, the CDR3 is TGTGCCAGCAGCTTTGGACTAGCGGGAGGATCCTCCTACGAGCAGTACTTC.

The chain carries TRBV28 and TRBJ2-1, with 9 bases fitting TRBD2. CDR3 length: 14 residues. V lost 3 bases to trimming and J lost 9 bases; unmatched junction nucleotides: 6. The germline V gene encodes CDR1 MDHEN and CDR2 SYDVKM. Written as DNA, the CDR3 is TGTGCCAGCAGTTTGGCGGGGGGGCCGGGTGAGCAGTTCTTC. Translated, it gives CASSLAGGPGEQFF.

The V gene is TRBV11-3, the J gene TRBJ1-1, with D maybe TRBD1 (6 bases). The CDR3 contains 13 residues. In germline, CDR1 is SGHNT, CDR2 YENEEA. The V gene lost 6 bases and the J gene lost 4 bases, with 12 bases spanning the gap. CDR3 region: CASSYRVFTEAFF. Here the CDR3 DNA reads TGTGCCAGCAGTTACAGGGTGTTCACTGAAGCTTTCTTT. The full variable domain, rest sourced from reference TRBV11-3 and TRBJ1-1, is EAGVVQSPRYKIIEKKQPVAFWCNPISGHNTLYWYLQNLGQGPELLIRYENEEAVDDSQLPKDRFSAERLKGVDSTLKIQPAELGDSAVYLCASSYRVFTEAFFGQGTRLTVV.

The chain uses TRBV10-3 and TRBJ2-5; TRBD2 matches at 12 bases. The J call may be wrong; the DNA end is better matched by TRBJ2-7. Germline CDR1 is ENHRY and CDR2 is SYGVKD. This CDR3 is 14 amino acids long. The CDR3 nucleotides are TGTGCCATCAGTAAGACTAGCGGGAGTTACGAGCAGTACTTC. This sequence encodes CAISKTSGSYEQYF.

This clone was found a few times. The rearrangement joins TRBV7-8 to TRBJ2-5; 8 bases line up with TRBD2. The J call may not be correct, given that the DNA end is closer to TRBJ2-7. Germline CDR1 SGHVS, CDR2 FQNEAQ. The CDR3 extends over 16 amino acids. This CDR3 is CASSLGGAGARYEQYF. Here the CDR3 DNA reads TGTGCCAGCAGCTTAGGGGGAGCGGGGGCCAGGTACGAGCAGTACTTC.

The rearrangement joins TRBV5-1 to TRBJ2-7; a possible D gene is TRBD1 (5 bases). From germline, CDR1 is SGHRS and CDR2 YFSETQ. V was pared by 1 base and J by 3 bases, with 11 bases between. This CDR3 is 14 amino acids long. The CDR3 sequence: CASSLKGDVYEQYF. The CDR3 DNA is TGCGCCAGCAGCTTGAAAGGGGATGTCTACGAGCAGTACTTC.

This chain joins TRBV19 and TRBJ2-7; weak D call: TRBD2 (5 bases). Germline V lookup: CDR1 LNHDA, CDR2 SQIVND (reference sequence). This CDR3 spans 13 amino acids. Trimming removed 3 bases from V and 3 bases from J, with 9 bases in between. In nucleotides, the CDR3 is TGTGCCAGTAGTATGTCTAGCTACTACGAGCAGTACTTC. Its protein is CASSMSSYYEQYF.

J is TRBJ2-7 and V is TRBV18; unclear D gene. V lost 3 bases, J lost 5 bases, and 8 bases lay in between. The CDR3 is made up of 12 amino acids. Germline V lookup: CDR1 KGHSH, CDR2 LQKENI. The CDR3 sequence is CASSPGPDEQYF. The DNA for the CDR3 is TGTGCCAGCTCACCGGGCCCCGACGAGCAGTACTTC.

The chain links TRBV4-3 to TRBJ1-1; D possibly corresponds to TRBD1 (6 bases). Trimming left V 0 bases short and J 4 bases short, with 12 bases between. Germline CDR1 is LGHNA and CDR2 is YSLEER. The CDR3 length is 15 residues. The CDR3 nucleotides read TGCGCCAGCAGCCAAGAAGAGGGGGAGGGCACTGAAGCTTTCTTT. It translates to CASSQEEGEGTEAFF.

This rearrangement joins TRBV18 to TRBJ2-7, with D tentatively TRBD2 (7 bases). CDR1 and CDR2 (germline): KGHSH, LQKENI. CDR3 length equals 13 residues. The ends were cut back, 6 bases at V and 6 bases at J, with 15 bases in the middle. The CDR3 sequence: CASSEGGGSEQYF. Here the CDR3 DNA reads TGTGCCAGCTCCGAAGGGGGAGGGAGCGAGCAGTACTTC.